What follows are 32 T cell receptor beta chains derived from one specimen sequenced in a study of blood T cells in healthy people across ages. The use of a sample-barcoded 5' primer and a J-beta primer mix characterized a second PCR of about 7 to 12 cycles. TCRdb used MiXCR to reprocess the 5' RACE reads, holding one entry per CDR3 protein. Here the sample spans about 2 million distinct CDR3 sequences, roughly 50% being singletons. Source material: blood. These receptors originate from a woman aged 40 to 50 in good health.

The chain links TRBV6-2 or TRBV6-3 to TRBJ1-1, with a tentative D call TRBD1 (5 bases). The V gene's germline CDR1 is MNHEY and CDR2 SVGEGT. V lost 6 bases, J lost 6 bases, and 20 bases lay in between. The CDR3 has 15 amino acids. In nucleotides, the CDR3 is TGTGCCAGCAGCGACCGACAGACACAATTGGCTGAAGCTTTCTTT. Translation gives CASSDRQTQLAEAFF.

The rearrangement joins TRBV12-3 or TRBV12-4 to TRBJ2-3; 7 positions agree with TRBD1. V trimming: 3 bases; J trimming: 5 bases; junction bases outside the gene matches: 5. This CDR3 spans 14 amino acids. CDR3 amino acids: CASSFDRVEDTQYF. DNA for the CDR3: TGTGCCAGCAGTTTCGACAGGGTAGAAGATACGCAGTATTTT.

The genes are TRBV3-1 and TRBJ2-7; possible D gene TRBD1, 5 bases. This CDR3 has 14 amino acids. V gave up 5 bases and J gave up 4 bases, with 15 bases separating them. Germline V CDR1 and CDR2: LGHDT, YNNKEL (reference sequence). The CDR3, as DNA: TGTGCCAGCAGCAGGGTGGCAGGGCCGTACGAGCAGTACTTC. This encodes CASSRVAGPYEQYF.

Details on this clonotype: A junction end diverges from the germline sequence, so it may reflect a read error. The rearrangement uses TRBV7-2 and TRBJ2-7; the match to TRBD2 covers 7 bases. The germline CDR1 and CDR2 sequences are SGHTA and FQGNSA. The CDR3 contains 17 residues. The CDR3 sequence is CAGSSTSGTKSPYEQYF. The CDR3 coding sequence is TGTGCCGGCAGCTCAACCTCCGGGACTAAAAGCCCCTACGAGCAGTACTTC.

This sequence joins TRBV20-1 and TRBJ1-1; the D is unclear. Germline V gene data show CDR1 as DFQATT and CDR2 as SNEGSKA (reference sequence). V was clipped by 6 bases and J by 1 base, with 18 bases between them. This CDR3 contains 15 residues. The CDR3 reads CSAPRIIRSNTEAFF. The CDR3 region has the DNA TGCAGTGCACCTCGGATCATACGGTCGAACACTGAAGCTTTCTTT.

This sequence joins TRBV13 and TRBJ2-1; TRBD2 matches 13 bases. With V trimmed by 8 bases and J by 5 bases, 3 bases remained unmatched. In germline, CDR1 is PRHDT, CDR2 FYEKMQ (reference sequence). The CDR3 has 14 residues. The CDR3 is CASGGTSGNNEQFF. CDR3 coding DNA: TGTGCCAGCGGGGGGACTAGCGGGAACAATGAGCAGTTCTTC.

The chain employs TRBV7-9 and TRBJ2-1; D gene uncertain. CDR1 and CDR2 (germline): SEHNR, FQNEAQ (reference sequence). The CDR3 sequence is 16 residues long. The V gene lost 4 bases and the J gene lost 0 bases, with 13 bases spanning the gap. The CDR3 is CASSSTAPRSYNEQFF. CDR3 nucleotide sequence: TGTGCCAGCAGCTCGACGGCCCCCCGCTCCTACAATGAGCAGTTCTTC.

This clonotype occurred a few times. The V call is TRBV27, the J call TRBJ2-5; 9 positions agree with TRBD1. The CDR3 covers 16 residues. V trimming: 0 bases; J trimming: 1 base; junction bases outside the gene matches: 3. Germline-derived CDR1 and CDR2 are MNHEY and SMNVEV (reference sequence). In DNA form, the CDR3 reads TGTGCCAGCAGTTTATCGGGGACAGGGTTCCAAGAGACCCAGTACTTC. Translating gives CASSLSGTGFQETQYF.

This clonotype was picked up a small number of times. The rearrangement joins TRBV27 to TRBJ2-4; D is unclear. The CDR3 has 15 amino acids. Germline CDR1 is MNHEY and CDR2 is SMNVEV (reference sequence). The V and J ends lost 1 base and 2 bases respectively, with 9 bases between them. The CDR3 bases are TGTGCCAGCAGTTTATTAGAAAGGACCAAAAACATTCAGTACTTC. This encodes CASSLLERTKNIQYF.

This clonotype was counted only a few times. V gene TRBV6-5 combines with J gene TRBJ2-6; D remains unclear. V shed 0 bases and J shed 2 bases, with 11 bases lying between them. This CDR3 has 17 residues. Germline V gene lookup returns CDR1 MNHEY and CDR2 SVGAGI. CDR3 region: CASSYSGGRAGANVLTF. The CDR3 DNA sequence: TGTGCCAGCAGTTACTCAGGTGGAAGGGCTGGGGCCAACGTCCTGACTTTC.

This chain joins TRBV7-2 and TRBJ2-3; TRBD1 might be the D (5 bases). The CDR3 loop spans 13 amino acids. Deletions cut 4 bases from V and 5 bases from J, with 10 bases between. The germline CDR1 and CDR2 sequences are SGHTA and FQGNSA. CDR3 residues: CASSSSRVDTQYF. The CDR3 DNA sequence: TGTGCCAGCAGCTCCTCCAGGGTAGATACGCAGTATTTT.

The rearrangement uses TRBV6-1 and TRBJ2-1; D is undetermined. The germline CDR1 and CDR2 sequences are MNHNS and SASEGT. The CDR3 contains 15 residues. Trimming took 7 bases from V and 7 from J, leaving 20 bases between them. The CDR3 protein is CASNTAMYPRNEQFF. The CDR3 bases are TGTGCCAGCAATACCGCGATGTACCCTCGGAATGAGCAGTTCTTC.

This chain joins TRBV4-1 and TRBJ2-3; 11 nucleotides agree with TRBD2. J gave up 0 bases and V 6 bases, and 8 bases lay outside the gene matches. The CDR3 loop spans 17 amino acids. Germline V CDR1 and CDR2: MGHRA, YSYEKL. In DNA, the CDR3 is TGCGCCAGCAGGCTCGGGACTAGCGGAGACAGCACAGATACGCAGTATTTT. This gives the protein CASRLGTSGDSTDTQYF.

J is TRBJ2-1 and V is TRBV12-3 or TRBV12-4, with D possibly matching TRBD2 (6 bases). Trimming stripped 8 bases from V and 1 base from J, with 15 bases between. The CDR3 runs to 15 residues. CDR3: CASARSGLSYNEQFF. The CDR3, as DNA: TGTGCCAGCGCGCGGTCGGGACTGTCCTACAATGAGCAGTTCTTC.

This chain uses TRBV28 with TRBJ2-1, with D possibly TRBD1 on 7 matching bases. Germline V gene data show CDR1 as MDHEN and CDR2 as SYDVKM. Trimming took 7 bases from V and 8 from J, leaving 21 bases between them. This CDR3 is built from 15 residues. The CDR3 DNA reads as TGTGCCAGCACACATCGGCGGAGGGGGCTGTATGAGCAGTTCTTC. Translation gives CASTHRRRGLYEQFF.

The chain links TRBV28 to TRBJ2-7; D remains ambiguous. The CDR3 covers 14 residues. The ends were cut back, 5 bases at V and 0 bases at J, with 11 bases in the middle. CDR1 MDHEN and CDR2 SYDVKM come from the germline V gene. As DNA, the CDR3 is TGTGCCAGCAGTGAAGGAACTGACTCCTACGAGCAGTACTTC. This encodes CASSEGTDSYEQYF.

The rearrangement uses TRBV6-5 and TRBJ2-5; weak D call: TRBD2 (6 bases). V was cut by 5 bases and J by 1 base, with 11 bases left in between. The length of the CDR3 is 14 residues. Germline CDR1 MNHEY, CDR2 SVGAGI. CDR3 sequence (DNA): TGTGCCAGCAGTCGATGGGGGGTCCAAGAGACCCAGTACTTC. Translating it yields CASSRWGVQETQYF.

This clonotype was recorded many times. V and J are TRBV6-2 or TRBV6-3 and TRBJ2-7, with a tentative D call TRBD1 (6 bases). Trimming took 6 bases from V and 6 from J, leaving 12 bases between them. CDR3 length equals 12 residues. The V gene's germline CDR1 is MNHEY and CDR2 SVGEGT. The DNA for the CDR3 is TGTGCCAGCAGCCCAACAGGGATCGAGCAGTACTTC. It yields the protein CASSPTGIEQYF.

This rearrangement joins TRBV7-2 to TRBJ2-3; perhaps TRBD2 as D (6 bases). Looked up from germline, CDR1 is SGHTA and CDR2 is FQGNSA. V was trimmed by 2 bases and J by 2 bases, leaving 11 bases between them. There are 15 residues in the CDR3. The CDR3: CASSLIGLLTDTQYF. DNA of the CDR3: TGTGCCAGCAGCTTAATAGGACTACTCACAGATACGCAGTATTTT. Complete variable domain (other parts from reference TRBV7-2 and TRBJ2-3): GAGVSQSPSNKVTEKGKDVELRCDPISGHTALYWYRQSLGQGLEFLIYFQGNSAPDKSGLPSDRFSAERTGGSVSTLTIQRTQQEDSAVYLCASSLIGLLTDTQYFGPGTRLTVL.

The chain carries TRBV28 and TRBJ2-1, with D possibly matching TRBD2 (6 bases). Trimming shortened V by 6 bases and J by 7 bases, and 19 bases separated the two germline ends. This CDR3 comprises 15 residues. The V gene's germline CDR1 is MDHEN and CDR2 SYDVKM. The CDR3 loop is CASSIFGTALNEQFF. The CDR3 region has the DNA TGTGCCAGCAGCATCTTCGGGACTGCTCTTAATGAGCAGTTCTTC.

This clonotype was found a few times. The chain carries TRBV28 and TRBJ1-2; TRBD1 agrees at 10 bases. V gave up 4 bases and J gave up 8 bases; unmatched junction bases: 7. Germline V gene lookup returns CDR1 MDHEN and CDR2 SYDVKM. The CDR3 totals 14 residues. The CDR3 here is CASSSDRGLGGYTF. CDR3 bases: TGTGCCAGCAGTTCCGACAGGGGGCTTGGGGGCTACACCTTC.

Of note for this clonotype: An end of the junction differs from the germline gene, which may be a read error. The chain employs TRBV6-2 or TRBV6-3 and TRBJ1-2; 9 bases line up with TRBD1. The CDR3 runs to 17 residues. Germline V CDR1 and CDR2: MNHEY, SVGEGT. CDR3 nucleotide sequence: TGTGCCAGCAGTCCCATCCGTCGACAGGGGGGTAACTCTGGCTACACCTTC. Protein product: CASSPIRRQGGNSGYTF.

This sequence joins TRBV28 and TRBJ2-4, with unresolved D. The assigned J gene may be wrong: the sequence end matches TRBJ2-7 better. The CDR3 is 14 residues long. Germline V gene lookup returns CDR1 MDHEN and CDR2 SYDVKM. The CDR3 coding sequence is TGTGCCAGCAGTTTACAAAGCCCCCCCTACGAGCAGTACTTC. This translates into CASSLQSPPYEQYF.

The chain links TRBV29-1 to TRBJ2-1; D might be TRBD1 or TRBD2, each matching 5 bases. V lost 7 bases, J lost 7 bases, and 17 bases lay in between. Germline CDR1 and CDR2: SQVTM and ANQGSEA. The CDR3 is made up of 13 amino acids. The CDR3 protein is CSALQEARNEQFF. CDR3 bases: TGCAGCGCGCTACAGGAGGCGAGGAATGAGCAGTTCTTC.

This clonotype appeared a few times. CDR3 sequence (DNA): TGTGCCAGCAGCCAGGGGTCGGGCAATCAGCCCCAGCATTTT. Amino acids: CASSQGSGNQPQHF. This chain uses TRBV3-1 with TRBJ1-5, with D uncertain. The CDR3 contains 14 residues. V was shortened by 3 bases and J by 2 bases, with 8 bases between the two germline ends. The germline CDR1 and CDR2 sequences are LGHDT and YNNKEL (reference sequence).

The CDR3 DNA reads TGTGCCAGCAGTCCGGGCCTTTGGGACTCGAAGACCCAGTACTTC. Translating it yields CASSPGLWDSKTQYF. V and J are TRBV12-3 or TRBV12-4 and TRBJ2-5; possible D gene TRBD2, 6 bases. Trimming pared 5 bases from V and 6 bases from J, leaving 19 bases between. The CDR3 has 15 residues.

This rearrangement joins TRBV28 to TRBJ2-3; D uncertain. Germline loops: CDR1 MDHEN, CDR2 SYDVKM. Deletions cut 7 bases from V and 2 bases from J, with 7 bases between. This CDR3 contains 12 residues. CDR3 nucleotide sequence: TGTGCCAGCAAGTTAAACACAGATACGCAGTATTTT. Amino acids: CASKLNTDTQYF.

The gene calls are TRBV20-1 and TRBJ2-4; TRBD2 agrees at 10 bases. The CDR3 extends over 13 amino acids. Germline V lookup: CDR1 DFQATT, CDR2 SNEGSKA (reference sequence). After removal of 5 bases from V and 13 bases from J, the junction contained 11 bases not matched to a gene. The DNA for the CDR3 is TGCAGTGCTTACCTAGCGGGGGCCTCCCCGCAGTACTTC. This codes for CSAYLAGASPQYF.

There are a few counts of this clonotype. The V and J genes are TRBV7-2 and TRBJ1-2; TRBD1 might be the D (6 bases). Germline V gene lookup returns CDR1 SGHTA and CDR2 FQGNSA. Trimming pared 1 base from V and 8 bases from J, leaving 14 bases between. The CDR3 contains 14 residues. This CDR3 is CASSLGTDPSGYTF. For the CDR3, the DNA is TGTGCCAGCAGCTTAGGGACAGATCCATCCGGCTACACCTTC.

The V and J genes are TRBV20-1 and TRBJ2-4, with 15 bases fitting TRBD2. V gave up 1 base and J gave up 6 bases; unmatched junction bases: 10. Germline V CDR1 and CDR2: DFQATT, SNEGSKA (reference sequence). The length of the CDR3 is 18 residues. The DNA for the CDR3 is TGCAGTGCTAGAGGGACTAGCGGGGGGGCCTGGGTGGGAAACATTCAGTACTTC. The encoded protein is CSARGTSGGAWVGNIQYF.

The DNA for the CDR3 is TGTGCTAGTGGTTTGGTACCGGGACAGGGATTAGAGACCCAGTACTTC. It specifies CASGLVPGQGLETQYF. V usage is TRBV12-5 and J usage is TRBJ2-5, with 9 bases lining up with TRBD1. The V gene end was trimmed by 0 bases and the J gene end by 4 bases; junction bases not matched to a gene: 6. This CDR3 has 16 residues. Germline values: CDR1 LGHNT, CDR2 FRNRAP.

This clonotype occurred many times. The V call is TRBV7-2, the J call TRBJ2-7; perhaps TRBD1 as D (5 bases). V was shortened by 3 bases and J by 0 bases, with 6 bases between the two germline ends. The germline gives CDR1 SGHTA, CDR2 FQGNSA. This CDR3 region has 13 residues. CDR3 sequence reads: CASSFDSSYEQYF. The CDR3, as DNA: TGTGCCAGCAGCTTTGACAGCTCCTACGAGCAGTACTTC.